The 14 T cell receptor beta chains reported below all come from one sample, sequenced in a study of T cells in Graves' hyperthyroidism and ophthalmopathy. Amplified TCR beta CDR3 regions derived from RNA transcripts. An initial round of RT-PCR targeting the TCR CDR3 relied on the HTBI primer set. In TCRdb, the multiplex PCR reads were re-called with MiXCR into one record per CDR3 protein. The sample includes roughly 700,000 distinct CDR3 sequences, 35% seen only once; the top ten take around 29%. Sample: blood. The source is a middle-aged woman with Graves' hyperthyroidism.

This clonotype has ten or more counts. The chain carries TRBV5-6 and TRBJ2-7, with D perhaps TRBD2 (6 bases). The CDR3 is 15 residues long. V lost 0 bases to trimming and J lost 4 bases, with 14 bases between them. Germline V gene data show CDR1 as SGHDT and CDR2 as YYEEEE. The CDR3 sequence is CASSLAGSPLYEQYF. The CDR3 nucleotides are TGTGCCAGCAGCTTGGCCGGGAGCCCCCTTTACGAGCAGTACTTC.

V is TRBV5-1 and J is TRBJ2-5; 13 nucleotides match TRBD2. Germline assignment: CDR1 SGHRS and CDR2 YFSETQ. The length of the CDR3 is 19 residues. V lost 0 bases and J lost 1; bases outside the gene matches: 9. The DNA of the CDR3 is TGCGCCAGCAGCTTGGCCGGGACTAGCGGGGCGATGCTCCAAGAGACCCAGTACTTC. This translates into CASSLAGTSGAMLQETQYF.

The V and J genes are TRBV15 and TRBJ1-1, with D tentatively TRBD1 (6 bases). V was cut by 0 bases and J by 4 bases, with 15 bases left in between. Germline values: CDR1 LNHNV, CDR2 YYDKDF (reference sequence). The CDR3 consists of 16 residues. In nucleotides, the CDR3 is TGTGCCACCAGCAGAGATTGGGGGGGGGGCGCCACTGAAGCTTTCTTT. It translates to CATSRDWGGGATEAFF.

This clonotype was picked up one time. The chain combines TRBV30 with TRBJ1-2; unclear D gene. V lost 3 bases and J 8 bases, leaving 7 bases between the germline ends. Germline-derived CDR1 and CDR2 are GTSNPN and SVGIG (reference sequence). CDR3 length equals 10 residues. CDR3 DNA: TGTGCCTGGAGGCAGATCGGCTACACCTTC. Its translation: CAWRQIGYTF.

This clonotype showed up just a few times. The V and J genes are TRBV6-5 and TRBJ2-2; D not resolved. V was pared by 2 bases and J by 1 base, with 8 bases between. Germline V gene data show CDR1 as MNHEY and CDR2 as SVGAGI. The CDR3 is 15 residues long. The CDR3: CASSYQTLNTGELFF. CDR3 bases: TGTGCCAGCAGTTACCAGACCCTGAACACCGGGGAGCTGTTTTTT.

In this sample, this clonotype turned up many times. CDR3 in DNA: TGTGCCAGCAGTTCACAGGGGGCTGGGAACTATGGCTACACCTTC. Its translation: CASSSQGAGNYGYTF. The chain combines TRBV6-5 with TRBJ1-2; 9 nucleotides agree with TRBD1. V shed 4 bases, J shed 2 bases, and the junction held 5 bases outside the gene matches. The germline V gene encodes CDR1 MNHEY and CDR2 SVGAGI. There are 15 residues in the CDR3.

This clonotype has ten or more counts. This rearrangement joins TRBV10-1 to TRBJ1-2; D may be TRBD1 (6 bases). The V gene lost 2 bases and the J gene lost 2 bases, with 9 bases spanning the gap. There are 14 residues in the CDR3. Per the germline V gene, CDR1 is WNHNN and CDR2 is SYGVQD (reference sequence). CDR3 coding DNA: TGCGCCAGCAGTGAGGTCGGACAGAACTATGGCTACACCTTC. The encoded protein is CASSEVGQNYGYTF.

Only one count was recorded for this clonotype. The CDR3 nucleotides read TGTGCCACCAGTTTGGTTAAGGCTAATGAAAAACTGTTTTTT. It yields the protein CATSLVKANEKLFF. The rearrangement uses TRBV24-1 and TRBJ1-4; no definite D call. CDR3 length: 14 amino acids. The germline V gene encodes CDR1 KGHDR and CDR2 SFDVKD. V gave up 6 bases and J gave up 3 bases, with 10 bases separating them.

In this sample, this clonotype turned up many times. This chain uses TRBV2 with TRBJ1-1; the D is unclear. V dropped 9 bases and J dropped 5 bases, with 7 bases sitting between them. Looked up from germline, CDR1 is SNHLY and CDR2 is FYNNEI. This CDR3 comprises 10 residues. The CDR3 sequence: CASSQTEAFF. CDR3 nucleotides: TGTGCCAGTAGTCAGACTGAAGCTTTCTTT.

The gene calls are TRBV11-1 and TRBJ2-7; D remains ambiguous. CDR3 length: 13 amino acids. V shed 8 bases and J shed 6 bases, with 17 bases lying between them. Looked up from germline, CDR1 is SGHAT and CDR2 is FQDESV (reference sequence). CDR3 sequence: CASSPPSTGEQYF. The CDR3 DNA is TGTGCCAGCTCACCACCCAGCACGGGCGAGCAGTACTTC. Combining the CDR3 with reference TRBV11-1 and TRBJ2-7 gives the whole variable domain EAEVAQSPRYKITEKSQAVAFWCDPISGHATLYWYRQILGQGPELLVQFQDESVVDDSQLPKDRFSAERLKGVDSTLKIQPAELGDSAMYLCASSPPSTGEQYFGPGTRLTVT.

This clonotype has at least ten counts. This CDR3 is CASSELFMNTEAFF. DNA of the CDR3: TGTGCCAGCAGTGAATTATTCATGAACACTGAAGCTTTCTTT. The V call is TRBV2, the J call TRBJ1-1; D gene unclear. The germline gives CDR1 SNHLY, CDR2 FYNNEI. This CDR3 is built from 14 residues. The V end lost 2 bases, the J end lost 0 bases, and 7 bases lay between the germline ends. Variable domain in full (rest from reference TRBV2 and TRBJ1-1): EPEVTQTPSHQVTQMGQEVILRCVPISNHLYFYWYRQILGQKVEFLVSFYNNEISEKSEIFDDQFSVERPDGSNFTLKIRSTKLEDSAMYFCASSELFMNTEAFFGQGTRLTVV.

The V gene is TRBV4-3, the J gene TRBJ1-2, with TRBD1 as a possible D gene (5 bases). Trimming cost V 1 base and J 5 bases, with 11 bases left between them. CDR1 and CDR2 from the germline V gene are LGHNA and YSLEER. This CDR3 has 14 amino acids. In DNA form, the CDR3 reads TGCGCCAGCAGCCAAGCTAGAGAGGGGTATGGCTACACCTTC. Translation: CASSQAREGYGYTF.

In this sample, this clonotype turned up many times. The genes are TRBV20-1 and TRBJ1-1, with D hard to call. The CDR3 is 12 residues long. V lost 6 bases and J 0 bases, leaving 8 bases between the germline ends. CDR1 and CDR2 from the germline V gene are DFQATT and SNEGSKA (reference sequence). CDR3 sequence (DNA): TGCAGTGCCCTAAGCCTGAACACTGAAGCTTTCTTT. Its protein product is CSALSLNTEAFF.

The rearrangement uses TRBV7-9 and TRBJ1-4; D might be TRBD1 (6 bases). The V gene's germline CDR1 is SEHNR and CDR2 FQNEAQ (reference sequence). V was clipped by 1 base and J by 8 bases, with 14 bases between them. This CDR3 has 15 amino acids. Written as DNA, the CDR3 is TGTGCCAGCAGCTTAGGAGCGGGGGCCTGGGAAAAACTGTTTTTT. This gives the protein CASSLGAGAWEKLFF.